What follows are 18 T cell receptor beta chains derived from one specimen sequenced in a study of blood T cell repertoires in COVID-19 (dated by TCRdb to about 2020). Library preparation employed the immunoSEQ multiplex PCR assay. TCRdb's version of the immuneACCESS table is confined to in-frame rearrangements and falls short of the full clone set. An unresolved V gene accounts for under half of the shortfall where checked; the remainder is of unknown origin. The sample profile shows 90,000 to 150,000 clones; approximately 86% of them were found once. The ten largest clonotypes hold about 1% of the sample. The sequenced material came from peripheral blood. The source of these receptors is a woman between 50 and 59 years old with active or convalescent COVID-19.

The chain uses TRBV7-2 and TRBJ2-3; 8 positions agree with TRBD2. CDR1 and CDR2 (germline): SGHTA, FQGNSA. The trim removed 2 bases at V and 0 bases at J, leaving 4 bases unmatched. This CDR3 has 16 amino acids. Here the CDR3 reads CASSLKASGSTDTQYF. The CDR3 nucleotides read TGTGCCAGCAGCTTAAAGGCTAGCGGGAGCACAGATACGCAGTATTTT. The full variable domain, in which reference TRBV7-2 and TRBJ2-3 provide the parts outside the CDR3, is GAGVSQSPSNKVTEKGKDVELRCDPISGHTALYWYRQSLGQGLEFLIYFQGNSAPDKSGLPSDRFSAERTGGSVSTLTIQRTQQEDSAVYLCASSLKASGSTDTQYFGPGTRLTVL.

The rearrangement uses TRBV9 and TRBJ2-3, with D possibly matching TRBD1 (5 bases). The CDR3 is 13 residues long. CDR1 and CDR2 from the germline V gene are SGDLS and YYNGEE. V was trimmed by 3 bases and J by 8 bases, leaving 13 bases between them. Here the CDR3 reads CASSGIQAGTQYF. CDR3 sequence (DNA): TGTGCCAGCAGCGGGATACAGGCCGGTACGCAGTATTTT.

The J gene is TRBJ2-3, the V gene TRBV3-1 (or the pseudogene TRBV3-2); TRBD2 aligns across 12 bases. Germline V CDR1 and CDR2: LGHDT, YNNKEL (reference sequence). The CDR3 is 18 amino acids. The V gene end was trimmed by 1 base and the J gene end by 1 base; junction bases not matched to a gene: 6. The CDR3 loop reads CASSQGRLAGAGTDTQYF. CDR3 nucleotide sequence: TGTGCCAGCAGCCAAGGCCGACTAGCGGGAGCTGGCACAGATACGCAGTATTTT.

V gene TRBV7-8 combines with J gene TRBJ2-1, with D perhaps matching TRBD2 (5 bases). CDR1 and CDR2 from the germline V gene are SGHVS and FQNEAQ. Deletions cut 5 bases from V and 1 base from J, with 15 bases between. This CDR3 has 16 amino acids. The DNA of the CDR3 is TGTGCCAGCAGCCCTGGTTCACGAGGGTCCTACAATGAGCAGTTCTTC. The encoded protein is CASSPGSRGSYNEQFF.

The V gene is TRBV19, the J gene TRBJ1-2; D is undetermined. The V gene lost 5 bases and the J gene lost 3 bases, with 10 bases spanning the gap. CDR1 is LNHDA and CDR2 is SQIVND in the germline V gene (reference sequence). CDR3 length equals 13 residues. CDR3 residues: CASSRTKDYGYTF. Here the CDR3 DNA reads TGTGCCAGTAGTCGGACTAAGGACTATGGCTACACCTTC.

The chain has TRBV2 and TRBJ1-1; the D gene is possibly TRBD1 (5 bases). Per germline, CDR1 SNHLY and CDR2 FYNNEI. V was shortened by 1 base and J by 5 bases, with 8 bases between the two germline ends. The CDR3 is 13 residues long. The CDR3 DNA reads as TGTGCCAGCAGTGAAGTGGAGGGGACTGAAGCTTTCTTT. Translated, it gives CASSEVEGTEAFF.

This CDR3 reads CAWSKIQGERETQYF. The DNA for the CDR3 is TGTGCCTGGAGTAAGATACAGGGGGAAAGGGAGACCCAGTACTTC. The chain carries TRBV30 and TRBJ2-5; TRBD1 agrees at 8 bases. Trimming took 2 bases from V and 5 from J; bases not matched to a gene: 10. Germline V gene lookup returns CDR1 GTSNPN and CDR2 SVGIG (reference sequence). This CDR3 has 15 residues.

This clone showed up just a few times. The chain carries TRBV6-6 and TRBJ2-1; 10 nucleotides align to TRBD1. V lost 5 bases, J lost 6 bases, and 7 bases stayed unmatched. Germline values: CDR1 MNHNY, CDR2 SVGAGI (reference sequence). This CDR3 is built from 15 residues. CDR3 loop: CASSSGTGDVNEQFF. The DNA of the CDR3 is TGTGCCAGCAGTAGCGGGACAGGGGACGTCAATGAGCAGTTCTTC.

The gene calls are TRBV5-6 and TRBJ1-4, with D perhaps TRBD1 (5 bases). Germline-derived CDR1 and CDR2 are SGHDT and YYEEEE. The CDR3 covers 14 residues. V was clipped by 5 bases and J by 6 bases, with 14 bases between them. CDR3 loop: CASRPRVSDEKLFF. The CDR3 DNA reads as TGTGCCAGCAGGCCCAGGGTGTCGGATGAAAAACTGTTTTTT.

V and J are TRBV11-2 and TRBJ1-5; no clear D. The CDR3 is 12 amino acids. In germline, CDR1 is SGHAT, CDR2 FQNNGV. The V gene lost 4 bases and the J gene lost 4 bases, with 5 bases spanning the gap. CDR3 sequence: CASSYPNQPQHF. The CDR3 DNA follows: TGTGCCAGCAGCTATCCTAATCAGCCCCAGCATTTT.

This chain uses TRBV11-2 with TRBJ1-1; 7 bases align to TRBD1. Germline-derived CDR1 and CDR2 are SGHAT and FQNNGV. This CDR3 is built from 13 residues. V was pared by 4 bases and J by 7 bases, with 6 bases of the junction left unmatched. The CDR3 DNA reads as TGTGCCAGCAGCTCTGACAGGGCAATTGAAGCTTTCTTT. Its translation: CASSSDRAIEAFF. The whole variable domain, remainder taken from reference TRBV11-2 and TRBJ1-1, is EAGVAQSPRYKIIEKRQSVAFWCNPISGHATLYWYQQILGQGPKLLIQFQNNGVVDDSQLPKDRFSAERLKGVDSTLKIQPAKLEDSAVYLCASSSDRAIEAFFGQGTRLTVV.

On this clone: This sample includes further DNA sequences coding for the same CDR3. The V and J genes are TRBV21-1 and TRBJ1-1; the table's D call TRBD1 went unverified against the DNA. TRBV21-1 is listed as a pseudogene. There are 16 residues in the CDR3. The CDR3 region is CASSKVDRESATEAFF. The CDR3 region has the DNA TGTGCCAGCAGCAAGGTTGACAGGGAGTCGGCCACTGAAGCTTTCTTT.

Here the CDR3 DNA reads TGTGCCAGCAGCTTAGGACACTTTGGTGAGCAGTTCTTC. Encoded protein: CASSLGHFGEQFF. The J gene is TRBJ2-1, the V gene TRBV7-2; D is undetermined. The germline V gene encodes CDR1 SGHTA and CDR2 FQGNSA. V was clipped by 1 base and J by 9 bases, with 10 bases between them. The CDR3 spans 13 residues.

The rearrangement joins TRBV11-2 to TRBJ1-2, with 8 bases identical to TRBD1. The CDR3 has 13 residues. Germline loops: CDR1 SGHAT, CDR2 FQNNGV. V gave up 1 base and J gave up 8 bases; unmatched junction bases: 3. CDR3 bases: TGTGCCAGCAGCTTAGCAGGGGGCCTAGGCTACACCTTC. Encoded protein: CASSLAGGLGYTF.

V and J are TRBV12-3 or TRBV12-4 and TRBJ2-1, with TRBD2 identical over 8 bases. Germline trimming cut 2 bases from V and 16 bases from J; bases unmatched to any gene: 10. This CDR3 comprises 13 residues. CDR3 sequence (DNA): TGTGCCAGCAGTTTAAGCGGAAGACTAGCGAGTTTCTTC. It yields the protein CASSLSGRLASFF.

The CDR3 reads CATSEGGQHNYEQYF. DNA of the CDR3: TGTGCCACCAGTGAGGGGGGACAGCACAACTACGAGCAGTACTTC. The rearrangement uses TRBV24-1 and TRBJ2-7; a possible D gene is TRBD1 (7 bases). CDR1 is KGHDR and CDR2 is SFDVKD in the germline V gene. The CDR3 has 15 residues. The V end was cut by 4 bases, the J end by 3 bases, with 15 bases between.

This clone showed up just once. This rearrangement joins TRBV28 to TRBJ2-3, with TRBD1 identical over 8 bases. The V segment lost 8 bases and the J segment 1 base; nucleotides outside the gene matches: 11. CDR3 length: 16 amino acids. Germline-derived CDR1 and CDR2 are MDHEN and SYDVKM. The CDR3 DNA reads as TGTGCCAGCCTCTCTCGCCCGGGACAGGGCACAGATACGCAGTATTTT. Amino acid sequence: CASLSRPGQGTDTQYF.

This chain connects TRBV18 to TRBJ2-5; 9 bases match TRBD1. This CDR3 region has 15 residues. Germline V CDR1 and CDR2: KGHSH, LQKENI. Trimming removed 3 bases from V and 2 bases from J; junction bases left unmatched: 4. For the CDR3, the DNA is TGTGCCAGCTCACCGAGGACAGGGGAACAAGAGACCCAGTACTTC. It codes for CASSPRTGEQETQYF.